This T cell receptor beta chain appears in the sequencing data of a study of blood T cell repertoires in COVID-19. Looking at the study overall: Acute and convalescent COVID-19 samples came from the United States, Italy and Spain.

This clone was counted a single time. Profiled with immunoSEQ multiplex PCR; TCRdb holds only in-frame clones, not every one. The sample holds about 200,000 clones, roughly 88% seen once. The CDR3 length is 14 residues. V was pared by 6 bases and J by 5 bases, with 16 bases between. Germline V gene data show CDR1 as MDHEN and CDR2 as SYDVKM. Study members were between roughly 18 and 89 years old and lived in approximately 25 US regions. Which cohort a participant joined came from the clinical history participants gave. Sequencing used PBMCs or T cells enriched from blood (not recorded which). The source of this sequence is a man between 35 and 55 years old with acute COVID-19. The chain carries TRBV28 and TRBJ1-2; D ambiguous. The CDR3 nucleotides read TGTGCCAGCAGCCTGCGCAATAGACTGTATGGCTACACCTTC. Amino acids: CASSLRNRLYGYTF.